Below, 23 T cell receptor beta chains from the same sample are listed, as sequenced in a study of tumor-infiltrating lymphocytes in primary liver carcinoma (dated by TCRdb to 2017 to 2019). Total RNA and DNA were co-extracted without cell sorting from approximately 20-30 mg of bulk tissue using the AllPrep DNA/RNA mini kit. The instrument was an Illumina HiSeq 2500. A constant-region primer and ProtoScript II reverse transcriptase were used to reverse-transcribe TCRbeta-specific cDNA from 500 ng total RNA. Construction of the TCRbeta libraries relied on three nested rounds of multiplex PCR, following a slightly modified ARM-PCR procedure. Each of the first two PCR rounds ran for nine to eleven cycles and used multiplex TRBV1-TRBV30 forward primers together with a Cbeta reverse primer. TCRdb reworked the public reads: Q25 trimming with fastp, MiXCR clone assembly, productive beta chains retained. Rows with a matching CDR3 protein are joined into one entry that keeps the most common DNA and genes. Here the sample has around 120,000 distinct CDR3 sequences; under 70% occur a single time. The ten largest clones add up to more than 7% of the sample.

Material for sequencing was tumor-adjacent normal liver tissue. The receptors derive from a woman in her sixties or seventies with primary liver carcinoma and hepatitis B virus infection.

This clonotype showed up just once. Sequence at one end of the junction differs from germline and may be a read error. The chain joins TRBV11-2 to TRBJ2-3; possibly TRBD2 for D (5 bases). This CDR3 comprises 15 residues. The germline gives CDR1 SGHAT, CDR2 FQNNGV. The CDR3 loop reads CASRPSAASTDTQYF. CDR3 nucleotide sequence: TGTGCCAGCAGGCCCTCTGCGGCTAGCACCGATACGCAGTATTTC.

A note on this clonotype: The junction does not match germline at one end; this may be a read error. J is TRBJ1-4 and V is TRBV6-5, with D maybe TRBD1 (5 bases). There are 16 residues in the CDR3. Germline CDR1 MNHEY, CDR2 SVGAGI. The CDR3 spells CASSYSILRGREKLCF. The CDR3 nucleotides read TGTGCCAGCAGTTACTCGATCCTGAGGGGAAGGGAAAAACTGTGTTTT.

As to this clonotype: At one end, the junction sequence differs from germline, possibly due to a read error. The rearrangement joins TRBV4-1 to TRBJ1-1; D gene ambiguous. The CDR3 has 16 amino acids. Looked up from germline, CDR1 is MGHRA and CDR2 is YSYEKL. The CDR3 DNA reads TGCACCAGCAGCCAAGAATGGACCTCCTCGAACACTGAAGCTTTCTTT. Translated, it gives CTSSQEWTSSNTEAFF.

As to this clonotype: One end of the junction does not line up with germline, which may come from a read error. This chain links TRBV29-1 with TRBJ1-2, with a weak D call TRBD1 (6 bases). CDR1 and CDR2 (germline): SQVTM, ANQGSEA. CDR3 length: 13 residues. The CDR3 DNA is TGCAGCGTCAGCAGGGGCATAAACTATGACTACACCTTC. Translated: CSVSRGINYDYTF.

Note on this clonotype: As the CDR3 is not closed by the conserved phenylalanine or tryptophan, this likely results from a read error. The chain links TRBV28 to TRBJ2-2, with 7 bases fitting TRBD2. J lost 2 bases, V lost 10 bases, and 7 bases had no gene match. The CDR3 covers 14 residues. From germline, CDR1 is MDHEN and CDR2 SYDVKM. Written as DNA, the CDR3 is TGTGCCAACGGCGGGACTATCAACACCGGGGAGCTGTTTCTT. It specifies CANGGTINTGELFL.

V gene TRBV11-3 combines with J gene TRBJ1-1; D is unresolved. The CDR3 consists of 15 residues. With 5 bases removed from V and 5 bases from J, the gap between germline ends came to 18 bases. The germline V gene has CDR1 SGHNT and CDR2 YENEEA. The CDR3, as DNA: TGTGCCAGCAGCCCAGGATACGGTTGGGGTACTGAAGCTTTCTTT. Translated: CASSPGYGWGTEAFF.

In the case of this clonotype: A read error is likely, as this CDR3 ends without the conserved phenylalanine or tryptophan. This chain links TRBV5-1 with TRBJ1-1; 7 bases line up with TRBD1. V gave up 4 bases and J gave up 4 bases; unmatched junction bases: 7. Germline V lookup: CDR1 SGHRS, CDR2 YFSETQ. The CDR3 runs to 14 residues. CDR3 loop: CASSSLTGITEAFI. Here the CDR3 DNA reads TGCGCCAGCAGCAGCTTGACAGGGATCACTGAAGCTTTCATT.

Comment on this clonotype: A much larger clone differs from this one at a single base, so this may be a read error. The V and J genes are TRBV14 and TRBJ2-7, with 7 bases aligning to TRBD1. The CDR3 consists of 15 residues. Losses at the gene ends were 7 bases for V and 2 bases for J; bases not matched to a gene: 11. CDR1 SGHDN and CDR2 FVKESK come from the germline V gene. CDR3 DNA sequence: TGTGCCAGCACCCCTCGGACAGGCGCAACCTACGAGCAGTACTTC. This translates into CASTPRTGATYEQYF.

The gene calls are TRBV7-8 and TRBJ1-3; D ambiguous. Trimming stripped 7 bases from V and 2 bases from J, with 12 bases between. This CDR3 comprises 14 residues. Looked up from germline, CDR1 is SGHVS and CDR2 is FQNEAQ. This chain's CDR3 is CASNPGRAGNTIYF. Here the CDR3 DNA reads TGTGCCAGCAACCCTGGGCGGGCTGGAAACACCATATATTTT. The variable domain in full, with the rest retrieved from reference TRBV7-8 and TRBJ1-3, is GAGVSQSPRYKVAKRGQDVALRCDPISGHVSLFWYQQALGQGPEFLTYFQNEAQLDKSGLPSDRFFAERPEGSVSTLKIQRTQQEDSAVYLCASNPGRAGNTIYFGEGSWLTVV.

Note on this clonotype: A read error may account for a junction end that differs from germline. CDR3 loop: CTSSLTQGTGVYNEQFF. As DNA, the CDR3 is TGTACCAGCAGCCTCACACAGGGGACTGGGGTATACAATGAGCAGTTCTTC. J is TRBJ2-1 and V is TRBV4-1, with D possibly being TRBD1 (7 bases). Germline CDR1 is MGHRA and CDR2 is YSYEKL. This CDR3 is built from 17 residues.

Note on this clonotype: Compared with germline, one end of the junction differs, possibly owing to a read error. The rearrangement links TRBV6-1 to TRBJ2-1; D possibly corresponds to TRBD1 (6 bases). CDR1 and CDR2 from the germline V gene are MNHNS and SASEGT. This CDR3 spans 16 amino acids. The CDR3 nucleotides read TGTGCCAGCAGGGGGCAGGGACACGACTCCTACCATGAGCAGTTCTTC. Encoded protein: CASRGQGHDSYHEQFF.

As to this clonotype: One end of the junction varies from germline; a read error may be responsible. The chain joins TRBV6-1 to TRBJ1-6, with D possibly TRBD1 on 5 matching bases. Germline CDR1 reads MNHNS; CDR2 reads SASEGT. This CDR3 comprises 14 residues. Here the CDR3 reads CVSSEEGFGGALHF. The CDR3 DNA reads TGTGTCAGCAGTGAAGAAGGGTTCGGAGGGGCCCTCCACTTT.

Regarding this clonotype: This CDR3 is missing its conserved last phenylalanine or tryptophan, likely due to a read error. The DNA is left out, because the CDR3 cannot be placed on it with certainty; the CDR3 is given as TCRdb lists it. CDR3 in amino acids: CASSAGLAVYERYL. This chain links TRBV6-5 with TRBJ2-7; TRBD2 was called by the table and not checked on the DNA. The CDR3 extends over 14 residues, inclusive of both ends. Germline V CDR1 and CDR2: MNHEY, SVGAGI.

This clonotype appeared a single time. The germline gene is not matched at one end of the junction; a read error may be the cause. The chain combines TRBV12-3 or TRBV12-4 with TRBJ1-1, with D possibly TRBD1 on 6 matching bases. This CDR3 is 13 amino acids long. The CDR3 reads CAGSLEGGTEAFF. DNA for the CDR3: TGTGCCGGCAGTTTAGAAGGGGGAACTGAAGCTTTCTTT.

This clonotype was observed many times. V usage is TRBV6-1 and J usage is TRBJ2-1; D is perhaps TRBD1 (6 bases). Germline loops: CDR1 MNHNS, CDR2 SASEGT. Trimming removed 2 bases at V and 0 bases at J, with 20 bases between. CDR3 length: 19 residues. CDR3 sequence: CASSEFPVGTMSSYNEQFF. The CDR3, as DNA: TGTGCCAGCAGTGAATTCCCGGTTGGGACAATGAGCTCCTACAATGAGCAGTTCTTC.

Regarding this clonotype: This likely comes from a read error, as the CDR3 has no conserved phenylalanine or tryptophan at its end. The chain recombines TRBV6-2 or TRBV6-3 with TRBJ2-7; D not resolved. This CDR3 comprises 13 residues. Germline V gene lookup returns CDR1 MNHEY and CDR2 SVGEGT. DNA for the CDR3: TGTGCCTGCAGTTACTCGCCCGCTTACGAGCAGTACCTC. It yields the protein CACSYSPAYEQYL.

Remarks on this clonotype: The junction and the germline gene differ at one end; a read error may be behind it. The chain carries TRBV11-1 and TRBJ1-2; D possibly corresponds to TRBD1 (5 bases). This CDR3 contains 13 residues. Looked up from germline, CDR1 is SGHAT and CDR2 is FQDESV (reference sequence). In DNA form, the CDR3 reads TGTGACAGCAGCTTAAAACGGGGCGATGGCTACACCTTC. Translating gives CDSSLKRGDGYTF.

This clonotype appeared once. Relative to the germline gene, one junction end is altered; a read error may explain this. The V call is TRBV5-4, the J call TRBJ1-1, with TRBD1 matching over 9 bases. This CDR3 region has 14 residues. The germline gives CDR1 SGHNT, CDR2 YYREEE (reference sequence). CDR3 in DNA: TGTACCAGTAGCTTGGAACAGGGGGCGACTGAAGCTTTCTTT. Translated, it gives CTSSLEQGATEAFF.

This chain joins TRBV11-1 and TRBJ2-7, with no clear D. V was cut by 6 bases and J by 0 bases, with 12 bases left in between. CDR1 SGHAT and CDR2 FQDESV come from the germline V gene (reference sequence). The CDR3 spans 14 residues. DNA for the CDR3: TGTGCCAGCAGGTTGCGGTACTACTCCTACGAGCAGTACTTC. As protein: CASRLRYYSYEQYF. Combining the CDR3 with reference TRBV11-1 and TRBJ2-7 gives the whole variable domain EAEVAQSPRYKITEKSQAVAFWCDPISGHATLYWYRQILGQGPELLVQFQDESVVDDSQLPKDRFSAERLKGVDSTLKIQPAELGDSAMYLCASRLRYYSYEQYFGPGTRLTVT.

The CDR3: CACSNGRGTDTQYF. The CDR3 bases are TGTGCCTGTAGCAATGGCAGGGGAACAGATACGCAGTATTTT. The chain links TRBV6-5 to TRBJ2-3, with D tentatively TRBD1 (6 bases). Germline V gives CDR1 MNHEY, CDR2 SVGAGI. V lost 11 bases and J 3 bases, leaving 18 bases between the germline ends. The CDR3 totals 14 residues.

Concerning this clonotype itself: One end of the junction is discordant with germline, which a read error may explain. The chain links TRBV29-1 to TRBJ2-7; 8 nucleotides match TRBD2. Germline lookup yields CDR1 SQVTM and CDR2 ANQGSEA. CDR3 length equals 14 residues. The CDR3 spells CRVAPTSDRYEQYF. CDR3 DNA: TGCAGAGTTGCTCCGACTAGCGACCGCTACGAGCAATACTTC.

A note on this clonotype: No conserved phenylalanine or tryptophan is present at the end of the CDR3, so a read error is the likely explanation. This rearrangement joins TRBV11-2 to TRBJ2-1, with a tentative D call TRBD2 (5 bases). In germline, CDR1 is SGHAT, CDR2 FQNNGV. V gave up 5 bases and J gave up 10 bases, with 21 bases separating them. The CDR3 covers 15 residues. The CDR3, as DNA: TGTGCCAGCAGCCTTAGGCCAGCGGAGTCGGGCGAGCAGTTCACC. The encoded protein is CASSLRPAESGEQFT.

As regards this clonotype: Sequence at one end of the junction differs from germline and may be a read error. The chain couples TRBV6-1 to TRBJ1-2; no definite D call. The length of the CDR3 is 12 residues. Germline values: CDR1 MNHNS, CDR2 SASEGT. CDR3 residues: CASNAGDYGYTF. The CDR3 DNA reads TGTGCTAGCAATGCCGGAGACTATGGCTACACCTTC.